Each of the 5 T cell receptor beta chains below was sequenced from the same sample in a study of shared clonotypes between healthy human individuals. Generated by immunoSEQ multiplex PCR, the TCRdb table keeps only in-frame clones and is missing some. The sample consists of around 1.9 million clones, about 93% of them appearing once. CD8 cells regarded as naive lacked CD45RO, were positively chosen for CCR7, and omitted terminally differentiated effector memory CD45RA+ cells. The sequenced sample was naive CD8+ T cells from PBMCs. The source of these receptors is a man aged 18-30 years in good health. Some clones in this sample may be carry-over from other donors' samples.

The DNA for the CDR3 is TGCGCCAGCAGCCAAGGGGAACAGGGTCAGCCCCAGCATTTT. Its protein product is CASSQGEQGQPQHF. The chain joins TRBV4-3 to TRBJ1-5; TRBD1 is a possible D gene (6 bases). The CDR3 runs to 14 residues. Germline V lookup: CDR1 LGHNA, CDR2 YSLEER. V was shortened by 1 base and J by 6 bases, with 10 bases between the two germline ends.

The gene calls are TRBV19 and TRBJ1-5, with D uncertain. The CDR3 consists of 14 residues. CDR1 is LNHDA, CDR2 SQIVND, per germline (reference sequence). Trimming left V 7 bases short and J 2 bases short, with 12 bases between. The CDR3 reads CASNWGIGNQPQHF. CDR3 sequence (DNA): TGTGCCAGTAATTGGGGTATCGGCAATCAGCCCCAGCATTTT.

The chain has TRBV19 and TRBJ1-5; D is ambiguous. Germline V gives CDR1 LNHDA, CDR2 SQIVND (reference sequence). This CDR3 has 15 amino acids. The V end was cut by 2 bases, the J end by 4 bases, with 12 bases between. The CDR3 region is CASSIHPDPNQPQHF. In DNA, the CDR3 is TGTGCCAGTAGTATACATCCGGACCCGAATCAGCCCCAGCATTTT. Complete variable domain (other parts from reference TRBV19 and TRBJ1-5): DGGITQSPKYLFRKEGQNVTLSCEQNLNHDAMYWYRQDPGQGLRLIYYSQIVNDFQKGDIAEGYSVSREKKESFPLTVTSAQKNPTAFYLCASSIHPDPNQPQHFGDGTRLSIL.

V and J are TRBV29-1 and TRBJ1-5, with 8 bases lining up with TRBD1. Germline assignment: CDR1 SQVTM and CDR2 ANQGSEA. CDR3 size: 13 residues. Germline trimming cut 6 bases from V and 6 bases from J; bases unmatched to any gene: 7. In DNA form, the CDR3 reads TGCAGCGTGCGCGACAGGGGAGGTCAGCCCCAGCATTTT. This gives the protein CSVRDRGGQPQHF.

This chain links TRBV7-9 with TRBJ1-1, with D uncertain. V lost 6 bases to trimming and J lost 0 bases, with 11 bases between them. CDR3 length: 14 residues. CDR1 and CDR2 (germline): SEHNR, FQNEAQ (reference sequence). CDR3 bases: TGTGCCAGCAGTGCCGGCTTTATGAACACTGAAGCTTTCTTT. Protein: CASSAGFMNTEAFF.